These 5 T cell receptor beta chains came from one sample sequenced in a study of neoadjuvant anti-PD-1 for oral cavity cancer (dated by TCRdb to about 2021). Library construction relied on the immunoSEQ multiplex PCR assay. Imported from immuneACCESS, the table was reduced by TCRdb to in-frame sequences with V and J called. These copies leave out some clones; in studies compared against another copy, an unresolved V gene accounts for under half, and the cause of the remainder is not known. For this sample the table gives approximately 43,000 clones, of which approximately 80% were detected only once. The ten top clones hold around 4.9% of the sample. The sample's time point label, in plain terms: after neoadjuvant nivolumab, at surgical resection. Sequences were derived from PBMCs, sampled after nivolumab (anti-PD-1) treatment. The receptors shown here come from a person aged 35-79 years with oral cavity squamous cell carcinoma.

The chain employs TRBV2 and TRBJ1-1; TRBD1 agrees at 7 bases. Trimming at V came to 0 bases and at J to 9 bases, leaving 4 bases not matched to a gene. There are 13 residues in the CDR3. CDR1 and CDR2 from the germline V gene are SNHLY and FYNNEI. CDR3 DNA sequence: TGTGCCAGCAGTGAAGCGGGGGGACAGAAAGCTTTCTTT. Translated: CASSEAGGQKAFF.

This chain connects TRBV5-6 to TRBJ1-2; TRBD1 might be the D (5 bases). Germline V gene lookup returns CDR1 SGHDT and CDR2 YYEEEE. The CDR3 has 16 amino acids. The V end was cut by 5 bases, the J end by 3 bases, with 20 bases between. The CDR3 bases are TGTGCCAGCAGTTGGGAGGACACTATTTCCTACTATGGCTACACCTTC. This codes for CASSWEDTISYYGYTF.

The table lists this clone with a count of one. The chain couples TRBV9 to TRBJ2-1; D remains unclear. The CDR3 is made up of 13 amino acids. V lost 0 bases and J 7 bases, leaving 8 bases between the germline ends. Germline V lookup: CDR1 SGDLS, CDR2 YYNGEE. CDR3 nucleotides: TGTGCCAGCAGCGTAGACCGGTTAAATGAGCAGTTCTTC. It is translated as CASSVDRLNEQFF.

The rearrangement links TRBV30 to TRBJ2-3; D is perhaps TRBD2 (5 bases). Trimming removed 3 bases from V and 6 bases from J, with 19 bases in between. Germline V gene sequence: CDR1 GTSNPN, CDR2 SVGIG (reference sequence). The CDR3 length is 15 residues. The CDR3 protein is CAWSSGERMGDTQYF. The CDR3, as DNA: TGTGCCTGGAGCTCGGGCGAGCGGATGGGCGATACGCAGTATTTT.

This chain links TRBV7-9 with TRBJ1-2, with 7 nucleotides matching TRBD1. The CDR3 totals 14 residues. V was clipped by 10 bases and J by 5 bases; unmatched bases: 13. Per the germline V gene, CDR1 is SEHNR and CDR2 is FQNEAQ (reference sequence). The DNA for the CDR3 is TGTGCCAACCGGCGACAGGGAAGAGATTATGGCTACACCTTC. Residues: CANRRQGRDYGYTF.